Listed below are T cell receptor beta chains from one sample, sequenced in a study of T cell therapy after organ transplantation. Sequencing used immunoSEQ multiplex PCR; TCRdb keeps in-frame clones, though not all of them. Seen here are 44,000 or so clones, approximately 94% observed once, and the top ten hold roughly 3%. For these TCRs, the target antigens are not known. The input for sequencing was CD8+ T cells from blood, taken before autologous CMV-specific T cell therapy. Receptor source: a human patient who had received a solid organ transplant and had CMV disease. Both conserved end residues are part of each CDR3. Fields, in order: J gene, CDR3 length, D gene, clone size, V gene, CDR3 protein, CDR3 DNA. The D gene is left open where the match is weak. Size is stated for part of the rows, as once, few or many counts, or as a class when the clone is expanded.

J: TRBJ2-1; length: 13; D: NA; size: NA; V: TRBV4-3; CDR3: CASSEATDNEQFF; DNA: TGCGCCAGCAGCGAAGCTACTGACAATGAGCAGTTCTTC
J: TRBJ2-3; length: 13; D: NA; size: NA; V: TRBV10-2; CDR3: CASSEWSADTQYF; DNA: TGCGCCAGCAGTGAGTGGTCGGCAGATACGCAGTATTTT
J: TRBJ2-2; length: 16; D: NA; size: NA; V: TRBV19; CDR3: CASSISHLANTGELFF; DNA: TGTGCCAGTAGTATATCCCATTTGGCGAACACCGGGGAGCTGTTTTTT
J: TRBJ2-1; length: 14; D: TRBD2; size: NA; V: TRBV5-6; CDR3: CASTGLAVYNEQFF; DNA: TGTGCCAGCACGGGACTAGCGGTCTACAATGAGCAGTTCTTC
J: TRBJ2-7; length: 11; D: NA; size: NA; V: TRBV12-5; CDR3: CASGPGYEQYF; DNA: TGTGCTAGTGGCCCAGGGTACGAGCAGTACTTC
J: TRBJ2-2; length: 15; D: TRBD1; size: once; V: TRBV19; CDR3: CASSIGTGYAGELFF; DNA: TGTGCCAGTAGTATCGGGACAGGGTACGCCGGGGAGCTGTTTTTT
J: TRBJ2-2; length: 18; D: TRBD2; size: NA; V: TRBV9; CDR3: CASSVASGGSWLTGELFF; DNA: TGTGCCAGCAGCGTAGCGTCGGGAGGGAGTTGGTTGACCGGGGAGCTGTTTTTT
J: TRBJ1-4; length: 16; D: NA; size: NA; V: TRBV30; CDR3: CAWTEPGAVENEKLFF; DNA: TGTGCCTGGACCGAACCCGGTGCCGTTGAGAATGAAAAACTGTTTTTT
J: TRBJ2-1; length: 15; D: TRBD2; size: once; V: TRBV4-1; CDR3: CASSKTSGGYNEQFF; DNA: TGCGCCAGCAGCAAGACTAGCGGGGGGTACAATGAGCAGTTCTTC
J: TRBJ2-7; length: 13; D: TRBD1; size: once; V: TRBV27; CDR3: CASSLGTGYEQYF; DNA: TGTGCCAGCAGTTTAGGGACAGGCTACGAGCAGTACTTC
J: TRBJ2-1; length: 16; D: TRBD2; size: NA; V: TRBV28; CDR3: CASSLITSGTYNEQFF; DNA: TGTGCCAGCAGTTTGATAACTAGCGGAACCTACAATGAGCAGTTCTTC
J: TRBJ2-3; length: 15; D: TRBD2; size: NA; V: TRBV6-5; CDR3: CASNPSGAITDTQYF; DNA: TGTGCCAGCAACCCAAGCGGGGCAATCACAGATACGCAGTATTTT
J: TRBJ1-2; length: 18; D: NA; size: once; V: TRBV4-3; CDR3: CASSQDQKSGRFFNGYTF; DNA: TGCGCCAGCAGCCAAGATCAAAAGAGTGGGAGGTTCTTCAATGGCTACACCTTC
J: TRBJ1-6; length: 14; D: NA; size: NA; V: TRBV27; CDR3: CASNVLGADSPLHF; DNA: TGTGCCAGCAATGTTTTGGGTGCTGATTCACCCCTCCACTTT
J: TRBJ1-5; length: 14; D: NA; size: NA; V: TRBV10-3; CDR3: CAIRGTGRNQPQHF; DNA: TGTGCCATCAGGGGAACAGGGCGAAATCAGCCCCAGCATTTT
J: TRBJ2-2; length: 16; D: TRBD1; size: NA; V: TRBV4-1; CDR3: CASSHSTGEKTGELFF; DNA: TGCGCCAGCAGCCATTCGACAGGGGAAAAAACCGGGGAGCTGTTTTTT
J: TRBJ1-4; length: 14; D: NA; size: NA; V: TRBV6-5; CDR3: CASSYDGGGEKLFF; DNA: TGTGCCAGCAGTTACGACGGGGGGGGTGAAAAACTGTTTTTT
J: TRBJ2-5; length: 16; D: NA; size: NA; V: TRBV13; CDR3: CASSPTGSVYQETQYF; DNA: TGTGCCAGCAGCCCTACTGGGAGTGTGTACCAAGAGACCCAGTACTTC
J: TRBJ2-7; length: 19; D: NA; size: NA; V: TRBV11-2; CDR3: CASSPLESFRVSSSYEQYF; DNA: TGTGCCAGCAGCCCCCTGGAAAGCTTTAGGGTTTCGAGCTCCTACGAGCAGTACTTC
J: TRBJ2-7; length: 15; D: NA; size: once; V: TRBV7-8; CDR3: CASSPVSGTWNEQYF; DNA: TGTGCCAGCAGCCCAGTTTCCGGGACGTGGAACGAGCAGTACTTC
J: TRBJ2-7; length: 14; D: NA; size: NA; V: TRBV6-6; CDR3: CASSYSSDTYEQYF; DNA: TGTGCCAGCAGTTACTCGTCGGACACCTACGAGCAGTACTTC
J: TRBJ2-7; length: 12; D: NA; size: NA; V: TRBV27; CDR3: CASRTETYEQYF; DNA: TGTGCCAGCAGGACAGAGACCTACGAGCAGTACTTC
J: TRBJ2-7; length: 13; D: NA; size: NA; V: TRBV29-1; CDR3: CSVGPTGRYEQYF; DNA: TGCAGCGTTGGCCCTACAGGTCGCTACGAGCAGTACTTC
J: TRBJ1-4; length: 14; D: NA; size: NA; V: TRBV5-5; CDR3: CASSLLQLNEKLFF; DNA: TGTGCCAGCAGCTTGTTGCAGCTTAATGAAAAACTGTTTTTT
J: TRBJ2-7; length: 13; D: NA; size: NA; V: TRBV9; CDR3: CASSSPGMDEQYF; DNA: TGTGCCAGCAGCTCCCCAGGAATGGACGAGCAGTACTTC
J: TRBJ2-1; length: 14; D: TRBD2; size: NA; V: TRBV5-1; CDR3: CASSWEGPYNEQFF; DNA: TGCGCCAGCAGCTGGGAGGGGCCCTACAATGAGCAGTTCTTC
J: TRBJ1-6; length: 15; D: TRBD1; size: NA; V: TRBV30; CDR3: CAWSAGTGWNSPLHF; DNA: TGTGCCTGGAGCGCCGGGACAGGGTGGAATTCACCCCTCCACTTT
J: TRBJ2-2; length: 16; D: NA; size: NA; V: TRBV7-8; CDR3: CASSLEEGPNTGELFF; DNA: TGTGCCAGCAGCTTAGAGGAGGGGCCGAACACCGGGGAGCTGTTTTTT
J: TRBJ2-1; length: 17; D: TRBD2; size: NA; V: TRBV29-1; CDR3: CSVDGLAGEFSYNEQFF; DNA: TGCAGCGTTGACGGACTAGCGGGAGAATTTTCCTACAATGAGCAGTTCTTC
J: TRBJ2-1; length: 16; D: TRBD2; size: NA; V: TRBV9; CDR3: CASSLVLTGTRGEQFF; DNA: TGTGCCAGCAGCCTAGTCCTAACCGGGACTAGGGGGGAGCAGTTCTTC
J: TRBJ2-1; length: 16; D: TRBD1; size: NA; V: TRBV11-2; CDR3: CASSVGQGPHYNEQFF; DNA: TGTGCCAGCAGCGTAGGACAGGGTCCGCACTACAATGAGCAGTTCTTC